Listed below are T cell receptor beta chains from one sample, sequenced in a study of neurological immune-mediated disorders. TCRdb reprocessed the 5' RACE reads with MiXCR, giving one entry per CDR3 protein. Of 40,000 to 50,000 distinct CDR3 sequences in the sample, about 2.5% were seen once. Material: PBMCs. These receptors were collected from a man under 40 with multiple sclerosis. CDR3s include the opening cysteine and the closing phenylalanine or tryptophan. D genes are given only for firm matches. Size is omitted from some rows. Given values are once, few, many or a class for expanded clones.

D: .; V: TRBV7-7; length: 13; J: TRBJ1-4; size: many; DNA: TGTGCCAGCAGCTTAGTCCTTAATGAAAAACTGTTTTTT; CDR3: CASSLVLNEKLFF
D: .; V: TRBV12-3/TRBV12-4; length: 14; J: TRBJ1-4; size: many; DNA: TGTGCCAGCAGGGCACTGGATCCGAGGGAAAAACTGTTTTTT; CDR3: CASRALDPREKLFF
D: TRBD1; V: TRBV12-3/TRBV12-4; length: 14; J: TRBJ1-2; size: many; DNA: TGTGCCAGCACCTCCGGACAGGGCGGAGATGGCTACACCTTC; CDR3: CASTSGQGGDGYTF
D: .; V: TRBV3-1; length: 13; J: TRBJ1-2; size: many; DNA: TGTGCCAGCAGCCAACTAGACAACTATGGCTACACCTTC; CDR3: CASSQLDNYGYTF
D: .; V: TRBV10-3; length: 19; J: TRBJ1-3; size: many; DNA: TGTGCCATCAGTGCCATCGGCAGGCGAGTCGGGGAATCTGGAAACACCATATATTTT; CDR3: CAISAIGRRVGESGNTIYF
D: .; V: TRBV6-2/TRBV6-3; length: 15; J: TRBJ2-7; size: few; DNA: TGTGCCAGCAGCAAGGGAGATAGCGGTTTGGCCGAGCAGTACTTC; CDR3: CASSKGDSGLAEQYF
D: TRBD1; V: TRBV20-1; length: 16; J: TRBJ2-7; size: many; DNA: TGCAGTGCTAGAGATCCCGGGACAGGGTCAGGGTACGAGCAGTACTTC; CDR3: CSARDPGTGSGYEQYF
D: .; V: TRBV20-1; length: 13; J: TRBJ2-3; size: many; DNA: TGCAGTGCTCCCCCTCGGGTCACAGATACGCAGTATTTT; CDR3: CSAPPRVTDTQYF
D: .; V: TRBV20-1; length: 10; J: TRBJ1-1; size: many; DNA: TGCAGTGCCCGTAGCGGTGAAGCTTTCTTT; CDR3: CSARSGEAFF
D: .; V: TRBV5-5; length: 15; J: TRBJ2-3; size: many; DNA: TGTGCCAGCAGCTTTCGTGCCGGAGGCACAGATACGCAGTATTTT; CDR3: CASSFRAGGTDTQYF
D: TRBD1; V: TRBV20-1; length: 19; J: TRBJ1-4; size: many; DNA: TGCAGTGCCATCTACTCAGGGACAGGCTCTATTTCAACTAATGAAAAACTGTTTTTT; CDR3: CSAIYSGTGSISTNEKLFF
D: .; V: TRBV5-1; length: 14; J: TRBJ2-2; size: many; DNA: TGCGCCAGCAGCTTCGGGACTTACACCGGGGAGCTGTTTTTT; CDR3: CASSFGTYTGELFF
D: TRBD1; V: TRBV5-1; length: 16; J: TRBJ1-4; size: many; DNA: TGCGCCAGCAGCACAGGGGGTCTGGGAACTAATGAAAAACTGTTTTTT; CDR3: CASSTGGLGTNEKLFF
D: .; V: TRBV19; length: 14; J: TRBJ1-2; size: many; DNA: TGTGCCAGTAGTATCCGTCGGACTGCCTATGGCTACACCTTC; CDR3: CASSIRRTAYGYTF
D: TRBD1; V: TRBV5-1; length: 15; J: TRBJ2-1; size: many; DNA: TGCGCCAGCAGCTCGACAGGGGGCCCCTACAATGAGCAGTTCTTC; CDR3: CASSSTGGPYNEQFF
D: TRBD1; V: TRBV7-6; length: 17; J: TRBJ1-3; size: many; DNA: TGTGCCAGCAGCTTAGGACAGGGGGTCCTGGCTGGAAACACCATATATTTT; CDR3: CASSLGQGVLAGNTIYF
D: TRBD1; V: TRBV12-3/TRBV12-4; length: 16; J: TRBJ2-7; size: many; DNA: TGTGCCAGCAGTTTAGCGGGACAGGGGCCCTTCTACGAGCAGTACTTC; CDR3: CASSLAGQGPFYEQYF
D: TRBD1; V: TRBV7-8; length: 15; J: TRBJ2-1; size: many; DNA: TGTGCCAGCAGCCGTACGACAGGGGTAGGGGATGAGCAGTTCTTC; CDR3: CASSRTTGVGDEQFF
D: .; V: TRBV12-3/TRBV12-4; length: 14; J: TRBJ1-1; size: medium-sized; DNA: TGTGCCAGCAGTTTGCAAGCCTCGGGGACTGAAGCTTTCTTT; CDR3: CASSLQASGTEAFF
D: .; V: TRBV28; length: 13; J: TRBJ2-7; size: many; DNA: TGTGCCAGCAGCCGCCGGGGAGGAGGCGAGCAGTACTTC; CDR3: CASSRRGGGEQYF
D: TRBD2; V: TRBV5-1; length: 20; J: TRBJ2-3; size: many; DNA: TGCGCCAGCAGCTTTACCCCTGTGACTAGCGGGAGGGCCGGCACAGATACGCAGTATTTT; CDR3: CASSFTPVTSGRAGTDTQYF
D: TRBD2; V: TRBV20-1; length: 15; J: TRBJ2-1; size: many; DNA: TGCAGTGCTAGGCCGGGACTAGCGGGGGGAGAGGCCCAGTTCTTC; CDR3: CSARPGLAGGEAQFF
D: .; V: TRBV6-6; length: 14; J: TRBJ1-3; size: many; DNA: TGTGCCAGCAGTTTAAGCGGTTTGGGAAACACCATATATTTT; CDR3: CASSLSGLGNTIYF
D: .; V: TRBV20-1; length: 14; J: TRBJ2-6; size: many; DNA: TGCAGTGCTCGCAGGGGACCTGGGGCCAACGTCCTGACTTTC; CDR3: CSARRGPGANVLTF
D: TRBD2; V: TRBV10-2; length: 16; J: TRBJ2-2; size: many; DNA: TGCGCCAGCAGTGTTAGCGGGGGGGCCAGGACCGGGGAGCTGTTTTTT; CDR3: CASSVSGGARTGELFF
D: TRBD1; V: TRBV18; length: 16; J: TRBJ2-7; size: few; DNA: TGTGCCAGCTCACCACCGAGGACAGGGGCCTCCTACGAGCAGTACTTC; CDR3: CASSPPRTGASYEQYF
D: .; V: TRBV15; length: 16; J: TRBJ1-2; size: many; DNA: TGTGCCACTTTTGGACAGACGGGTGGAGTTAACTATGGCTACACCTTC; CDR3: CATFGQTGGVNYGYTF
D: .; V: TRBV3-1; length: 15; J: TRBJ2-1; size: many; DNA: TGTGCCAGCAGCCAAGTATTCGGCTTGCCTAATGAGCAGTTCTTC; CDR3: CASSQVFGLPNEQFF
D: .; V: TRBV27; length: 16; J: TRBJ1-2; size: few; DNA: TGTGCCAGCAGTCCGAAGGTTCGGGGCCAAAACTATGGCTACACCTTC; CDR3: CASSPKVRGQNYGYTF
D: TRBD2; V: TRBV20-1; length: 14; J: TRBJ2-1; size: many; DNA: TGCAGTGCTATCCGGGGGGGCTCCTACAATGAGCAGTTCTTC; CDR3: CSAIRGGSYNEQFF
D: TRBD2; V: TRBV20-1; length: 14; J: TRBJ2-2; size: many; DNA: TGCAGTGCTAAAGCGGGAGTAGAAACCGGGGAGCTGTTTTTT; CDR3: CSAKAGVETGELFF
D: TRBD1; V: TRBV6-5; length: 15; J: TRBJ2-1; size: many; DNA: TGTGCCAGCAGTTTAACAGGGGGCTTCGGCAATGAGCAGTTCTTC; CDR3: CASSLTGGFGNEQFF
D: .; V: TRBV12-3/TRBV12-4; length: 13; J: TRBJ1-1; size: many; DNA: TGTGCCAGCAGTTTAAAACAGAACACTGAAGCTTTCTTT; CDR3: CASSLKQNTEAFF
D: TRBD1; V: TRBV5-1; length: 12; J: TRBJ2-1; size: many; DNA: TGCGCCAGCCGGGACAGTAACAATGAGCAGTTCTTC; CDR3: CASRDSNNEQFF
D: .; V: TRBV6-2/TRBV6-3; length: 16; J: TRBJ2-6; size: many; DNA: TGTGCCAGCATAAGGGGGGGCATGACTGGGGCCAACGTCCTGACTTTC; CDR3: CASIRGGMTGANVLTF
D: TRBD1; V: TRBV6-1; length: 18; J: TRBJ1-6; size: once; DNA: TGTGCCAGCAGTGACTTATTTTTCCGGGACAGAAAAAATTCACCCCTCCACTTT; CDR3: CASSDLFFRDRKNSPLHF
D: .; V: TRBV9; length: 15; J: TRBJ1-5; size: many; DNA: TGTGCCAGCAGCGTGGGACATAGGGACAATCAGCCCCAGCATTTT; CDR3: CASSVGHRDNQPQHF
D: TRBD2; V: TRBV5-5; length: 15; J: TRBJ2-1; size: many; DNA: TGTGCCAGCAGCTTGGTTAGCGGGGGGTTCAATGAGCAGTTCTTC; CDR3: CASSLVSGGFNEQFF
D: .; V: TRBV6-2/TRBV6-3; length: 12; J: TRBJ2-7; size: many; DNA: TGTGCCAGCAGTTACAGCTTCTACGAGCAGTACTTC; CDR3: CASSYSFYEQYF
D: .; V: TRBV14; length: 12; J: TRBJ2-1; size: .; DNA: TGTGCCAGCAGCCAAGACCTTTCCCCGGAGTTCTTC; CDR3: CASSQDLSPEFF
D: .; V: TRBV7-7; length: 14; J: TRBJ2-5; size: few; DNA: TGTGCCAGCAGCTTGATCGGAACCCAAGAGACCCAGTACTTC; CDR3: CASSLIGTQETQYF
D: .; V: TRBV5-5; length: 16; J: TRBJ1-4; size: many; DNA: TGTGCCAGCAGCCCGGACAGACTAGGGGACGGTGAAAAACTGTTTTTT; CDR3: CASSPDRLGDGEKLFF
D: .; V: TRBV5-6; length: 15; J: TRBJ2-7; size: many; DNA: TGTGCCAGCAGCCTGGGCGTGAGTTCCGTCTACGAGCAGTACTTC; CDR3: CASSLGVSSVYEQYF
D: .; V: TRBV20-1; length: 19; J: TRBJ2-5; size: many; DNA: TGCAGTGCGCCCCACTGGGGGCGGGAGTCGGCTCGAAGACAAGAGACCCAGTACTTC; CDR3: CSAPHWGRESARRQETQYF
D: .; V: TRBV20-1; length: 15; J: TRBJ1-5; size: many; DNA: TGCAGTGCTAGAGTCTGGCAGAATAGCAATCAGCCCCAGCATTTT; CDR3: CSARVWQNSNQPQHF
D: TRBD1; V: TRBV3-1; length: 13; J: TRBJ1-4; size: .; DNA: TGTGCCAGCAGCCGCGACAGGGTGGAAAAACTGTTTTTT; CDR3: CASSRDRVEKLFF
D: .; V: TRBV14; length: 14; J: TRBJ1-1; size: many; DNA: TGTGCCAGCAGCCTCGCGCGCGGTAACACTGAAGCTTTCTTT; CDR3: CASSLARGNTEAFF
D: TRBD1; V: TRBV7-6; length: 15; J: TRBJ1-2; size: large; DNA: TGTGCCAGCAGCTTAGTTATACCGGGACAGGGGGGCTACACCTTC; CDR3: CASSLVIPGQGGYTF
D: .; V: TRBV11-2; length: 12; J: TRBJ2-7; size: few; DNA: TGTGCCAGCGAGAGGGGTAACAACGAGCAGTACTTC; CDR3: CASERGNNEQYF